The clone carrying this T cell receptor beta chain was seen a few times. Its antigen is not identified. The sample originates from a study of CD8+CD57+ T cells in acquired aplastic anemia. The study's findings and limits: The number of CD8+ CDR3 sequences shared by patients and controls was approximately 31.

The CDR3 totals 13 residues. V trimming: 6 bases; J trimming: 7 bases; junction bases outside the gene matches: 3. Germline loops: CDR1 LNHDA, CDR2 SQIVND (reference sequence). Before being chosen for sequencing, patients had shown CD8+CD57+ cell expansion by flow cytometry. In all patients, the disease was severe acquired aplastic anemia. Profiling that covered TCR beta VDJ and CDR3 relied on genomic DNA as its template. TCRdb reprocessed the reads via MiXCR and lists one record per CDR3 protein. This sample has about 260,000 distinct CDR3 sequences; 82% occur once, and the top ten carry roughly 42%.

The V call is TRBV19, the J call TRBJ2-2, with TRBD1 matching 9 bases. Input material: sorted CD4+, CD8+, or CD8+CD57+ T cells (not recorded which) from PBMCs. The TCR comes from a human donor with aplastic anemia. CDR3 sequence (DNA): TGTGCCAGTAGGGGGACAGGGCGCGGGGAGCTGTTTTTT. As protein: CASRGTGRGELFF.